This T cell receptor (beta chain) was captured in a study of CXCR3-negative and CXCR3-positive naive CD8 T cells. The TRB libraries of cDNA were built by UMI-labeled 5' RACE. TCRdb re-called the 5' RACE reads and gives one entry per CDR3 protein, without DNA. The listing contains around 160,000 distinct CDR3 sequences. About this clonotype: Its cognate antigen is unknown.

Notes on the study in general: TRB CDR3s of CXCR3-positive naive cells were more hydrophobic than those of CXCR3-negative naive cells.

Material: naive CXCR3+ CD8+ T cells from blood. Subset defined: CD45RO-CCR7+CD27+CD95- naive CD8+ T cells expressing CXCR3 (TNR3+). This TCR was recovered from a human donor in good health. Some clones in this sample may be carry-over from other donors' samples.

The CDR3 here is CASSESFTGELFF. The rearrangement joins TRBV10-1 to TRBJ2-2. CDR3 length: 13 amino acids. Germline CDR1 is WNHNN and CDR2 is SYGVQD (reference sequence).